This T cell receptor beta chain was retrieved from a study of T cells after yellow fever vaccination. This clonotype was seen at least ten times. Germline CDR1 is SGHTA and CDR2 is FQGNSA. The ends were cut back, 5 bases at V and 5 bases at J, with 19 bases in the middle. The CDR3 consists of 15 residues. The authors made TCR cDNA by 5'RACE template switching, adding a universal primer site and UMIs. TCRdb processed the 5' RACE reads anew with MiXCR; each CDR3 protein has one entry. The data contain around 310,000 distinct CDR3 sequences, around 3.6% of them seen just once; the ten biggest clones take up about 20%.

The origin of this receptor is a young man who received the YFV17D yellow fever vaccine. This chain joins TRBV7-2 and TRBJ2-7; D possibly matches TRBD1 or TRBD2 (5 bases each). Sample: PBMCs, taken on the day of the yellow fever booster vaccination. The CDR3 region has the DNA TGTGCCAGCAGCCTCGGGACCCCCCTGGTCCACGAGCAGTACTTC. Protein: CASSLGTPLVHEQYF.